Following are 17 T cell receptor beta chains from one sample sequenced in a study of T cells expressing NK-cell markers. TCRdb reprocessed the 5' RACE reads, with one entry per CDR3 protein and no DNA. The table lists a few hundred thousand distinct CDR3 sequences. Sequencing used blood T cells: a sorted CD56 or NKG2C T cell subset, CD4+ or CD8+ T cells, or bulk PBMC T cells (not recorded which). The origin of the receptors is a man in his late teens or twenties in good health.

This rearrangement joins TRBV29-1 to TRBJ2-1. Germline V gives CDR1 SQVTM, CDR2 ANQGSEA. The CDR3 is 15 residues long. The CDR3 spells CSVKRLFTPNNEQFF.

The V and J genes are TRBV6-5 and TRBJ2-6. The CDR3 has 15 amino acids. Germline CDR1 MNHEY, CDR2 SVGAGI. CDR3 sequence: CASSFSNSGANVLTF.

V gene TRBV10-1 combines with J gene TRBJ2-1; TCRdb lists TRBD2, though no DNA is available to test this call. Germline assignment: CDR1 WNHNN and CDR2 SYGVQD (reference sequence). CDR3 length: 16 amino acids. The CDR3 sequence: CASSRSGRARYNEQFF.

The chain has TRBV18 and TRBJ1-1. The CDR3 contains 14 residues. The germline V gene has CDR1 KGHSH and CDR2 LQKENI. The CDR3 sequence is CASSPLPPSSEAFF.

The V gene is TRBV12-3 or TRBV12-4, the J gene TRBJ2-1; the TCRdb call, TRBD2, lacks DNA for checking. The CDR3 length is 15 residues. The CDR3 here is CASSLGGMGSNEQFF.

This chain joins TRBV20-1 and TRBJ2-2; the TCRdb D gene call, TRBD2, has no DNA to confirm it. This CDR3 is 17 amino acids long. CDR1 DFQATT and CDR2 SNEGSKA come from the germline V gene (reference sequence). The chain's CDR3 is CSARDHLAGGDTGELFF.

The rearrangement uses TRBV7-7 and TRBJ2-1. The CDR3 spans 13 residues. The germline gives CDR1 SSHAT, CDR2 FNYEAQ (reference sequence). The CDR3 protein is CASSLDEYNEQFF.

The chain combines TRBV12-3 or TRBV12-4 with TRBJ2-2; TCRdb's assignment of TRBD2 cannot be checked, as there is no DNA. The CDR3 has 14 amino acids. Here the CDR3 reads CASSLGSMGRELFF.

The genes are TRBV20-1 and TRBJ2-1; TCRdb's D gene call, TRBD1, goes unchecked for lack of DNA. The germline V gene has CDR1 DFQATT and CDR2 SNEGSKA (reference sequence). The CDR3 runs 17 residues. The CDR3 here is CSLLSGQGVSGQNEQFF.

CDR3 sequence reads: CASSLAAGSNTGELFF. The chain joins TRBV11-2 to TRBJ2-2. The CDR3 has 16 residues. The germline gives CDR1 SGHAT, CDR2 FQNNGV.

The chain is built from TRBV6-1 and TRBJ1-5; TCRdb's D call of TRBD1 is untestable without DNA. CDR3 length: 15 amino acids. The V gene's germline CDR1 is MNHNS and CDR2 SASEGT. CDR3 amino acids: CASSDRQGRDQPQHF.

The V and J genes are TRBV10-3 and TRBJ1-1. The CDR3 length is 16 residues. CDR1 is ENHRY, CDR2 SYGVKD, per germline. CDR3 in amino acids: CAISESRVMDSTEAFF.

This chain's CDR3 is CASRPGTANSPLHF. This chain joins TRBV19 and TRBJ1-6; checking the TCRdb D call of TRBD1 is not possible without DNA. The CDR3 contains 14 residues. The germline V gene has CDR1 LNHDA and CDR2 SQIVND (reference sequence).

The V gene is TRBV5-1, the J gene TRBJ2-5; TCRdb picks TRBD1, but there is no DNA to check that call. Per the germline V gene, CDR1 is SGHRS and CDR2 is YFSETQ. This CDR3 is built from 17 residues. The CDR3 reads CASSLGTGAAIQETQYF.

The J gene is TRBJ2-1, the V gene TRBV20-1; the D call of TRBD2 rests on TCRdb alone, since no DNA is present to check it. This CDR3 region has 16 residues. The germline V gene encodes CDR1 DFQATT and CDR2 SNEGSKA (reference sequence). The CDR3 loop is CSARALAGGMSNEQFF.

This chain joins TRBV19 and TRBJ2-3. The germline gives CDR1 LNHDA, CDR2 SQIVND (reference sequence). CDR3 length: 16 amino acids. CDR3 region: CASSMAWRASTDTQYF. Full variable domain (outside the CDR3, taken from reference TRBV19 and TRBJ2-3): DGGITQSPKYLFRKEGQNVTLSCEQNLNHDAMYWYRQDPGQGLRLIYYSQIVNDFQKGDIAEGYSVSREKKESFPLTVTSAQKNPTAFYLCASSMAWRASTDTQYFGPGTRLTVL.

The chain has TRBV6-5 and TRBJ2-1; TCRdb gives TRBD2 as the D gene, but with no DNA this cannot be confirmed. The CDR3 is 18 amino acids. Germline CDR1 MNHEY, CDR2 SVGAGI. CDR3 protein: CASSYRRRASGFIGEQFF.